The present TCR beta chain was sequenced within a study of shared clonotypes between healthy human individuals. This clone was detected once. Sorted subsets were amplified in replicate PCRs using 200 ng DNA, tens of thousands of T cell genomes. Sequencing used immunoSEQ multiplex PCR; TCRdb keeps in-frame clones, though not all of them. The data hold approximately 2.5 million clones, with 80% to 95% observed a single time. The CDR3 runs 13 residues. Trimming shortened V by 0 bases and J by 10 bases, and 13 bases separated the two germline ends. Germline assignment: CDR1 SGHTA and CDR2 FQGTGA. The specimen was naive CD4+ T cells from PBMCs. The subset denotes: CD45RA+ positively selected. The sequence was obtained from a young man in good health. Some clones in this sample may be carry-over from other donors' samples. The V gene is TRBV7-3, the J gene TRBJ2-7; D remains ambiguous. CDR3 amino acids: CASSLTRSENQYF. CDR3 coding DNA: TGTGCCAGCAGCTTAACACGGTCGGAGAACCAGTACTTC.